The text below deals with one T cell receptor (beta chain). The sample originates from a study of blood T cell repertoires in COVID-19. Across the whole study: Nucleic acid was either cDNA or gDNA, and it came from T cells, B-cell-depleted T cells, or PBMCs.

Profiling relied on immunoSEQ multiplex PCR, and the TCRdb table lists in-frame clones only, not all of them. The sample shows 150,000 to 200,000 clones, more than 85% of them seen only once. V shed 6 bases and J shed 3 bases, with 11 bases lying between them. Germline loops: CDR1 LNHDA, CDR2 SQIVND (reference sequence). The CDR3 loop spans 14 amino acids. This sequence originates from a man aged 18 to 35 with acute or convalescent COVID-19. The chain has TRBV19 and TRBJ2-2; perhaps TRBD1 as D (6 bases). The sequenced material came from peripheral blood. CDR3 region: CASSRDTYTGELFF. In DNA, the CDR3 is TGTGCCAGTAGCCGGGACACCTACACCGGGGAGCTGTTTTTT.